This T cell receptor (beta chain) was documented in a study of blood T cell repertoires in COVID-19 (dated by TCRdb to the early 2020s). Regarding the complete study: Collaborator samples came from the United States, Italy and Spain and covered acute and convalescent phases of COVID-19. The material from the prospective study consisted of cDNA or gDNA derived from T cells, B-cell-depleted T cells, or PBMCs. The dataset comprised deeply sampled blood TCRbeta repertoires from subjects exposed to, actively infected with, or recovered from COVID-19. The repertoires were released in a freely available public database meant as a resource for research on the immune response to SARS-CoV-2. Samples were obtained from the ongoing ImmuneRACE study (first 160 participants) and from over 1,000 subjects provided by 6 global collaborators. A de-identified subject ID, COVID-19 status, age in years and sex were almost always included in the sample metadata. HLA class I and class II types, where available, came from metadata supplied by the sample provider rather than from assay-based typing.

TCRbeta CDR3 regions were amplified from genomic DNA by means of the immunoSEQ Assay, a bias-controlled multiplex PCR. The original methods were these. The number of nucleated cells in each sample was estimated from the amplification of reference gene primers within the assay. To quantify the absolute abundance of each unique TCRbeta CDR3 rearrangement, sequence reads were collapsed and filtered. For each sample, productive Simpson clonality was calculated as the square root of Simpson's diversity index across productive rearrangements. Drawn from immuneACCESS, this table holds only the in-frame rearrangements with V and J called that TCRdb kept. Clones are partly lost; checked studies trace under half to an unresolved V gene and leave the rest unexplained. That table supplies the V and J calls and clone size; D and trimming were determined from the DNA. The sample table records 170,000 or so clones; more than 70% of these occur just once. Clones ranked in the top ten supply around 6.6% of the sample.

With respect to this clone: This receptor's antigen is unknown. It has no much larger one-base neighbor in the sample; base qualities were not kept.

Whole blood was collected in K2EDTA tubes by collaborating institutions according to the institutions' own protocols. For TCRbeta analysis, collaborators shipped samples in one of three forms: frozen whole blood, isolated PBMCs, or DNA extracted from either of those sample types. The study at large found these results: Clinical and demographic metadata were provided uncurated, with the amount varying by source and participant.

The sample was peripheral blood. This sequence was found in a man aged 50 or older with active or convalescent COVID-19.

The DNA sequence is TGTGCCAGTAGTAGCCGGGGTACTGCGCAGTATTTT. It translates as CASSSRGTAQYF. The chain links TRBV19 with TRBJ2-3; a tentative D match to TRBD2 spans 5 bases. The CDR3 holds 12 amino acids from the cysteine to the phenylalanine. Only the CDR3 region is kept as DNA, spanning 36 bases read in frame from base 1. The germline ends are 12 bases apart after V is trimmed by 4 bases and J by 10 bases. CDR1 and CDR2 are read off the germline V gene (reference sequence) as LNHDA and SQIVND.